Below are 12 T cell receptor beta chains sequenced from a single sample in a study of Graves' ophthalmopathy and Graves' hyperthyroidism. The authors amplified TCR beta CDR3 regions from RNA transcripts. First-round RT-PCR relied on HTBI primers, and a second-round multiplex PCR came next. TCRdb reprocessed the multiplex PCR reads with MiXCR, giving one entry per CDR3 protein. Of about 210,000 distinct CDR3 sequences listed, 25% to 30% are singletons. The specimen was peripheral blood. These receptors all come from a man between 45 and 60 years old with Graves' ophthalmopathy.

Concerning this clonotype: A read error may be the cause here, since a much bigger clone is one base away. J is TRBJ1-1 and V is TRBV19; 10 positions agree with TRBD1. Germline V gene lookup returns CDR1 LNHDA and CDR2 SQIVND (reference sequence). The CDR3 totals 14 residues. For the CDR3, the DNA is TGTACCAGTAGGGAGGACAGGGGGAAGACTGAAGCTTTCTTT. Translating it yields CTSREDRGKTEAFF.

This clonotype was picked up many times. The chain combines TRBV7-3 with TRBJ2-7, with D possibly TRBD1 on 5 matching bases. Germline CDR1 is SGHTA and CDR2 is FQGTGA. The CDR3 runs 14 residues. Trimming took off 6 bases at V and 2 bases at J, with 14 bases between the two ends. The CDR3 is CASREGRGAYEQYF. In nucleotides, the CDR3 is TGTGCCAGCAGGGAAGGAAGGGGTGCCTACGAGCAGTACTTC.

This chain links TRBV10-1 with TRBJ2-7; possible D gene TRBD2, 6 bases. The V and J ends lost 6 bases and 9 bases respectively, with 18 bases between them. CDR1 is WNHNN and CDR2 is SYGVQD in the germline V gene (reference sequence). There are 13 residues in the CDR3. The CDR3 coding sequence is TGCGCCAGCAGGAGGGACTTAACCTACTGGCAGTACTTC. Translating gives CASRRDLTYWQYF.

This clonotype was picked up many times. The rearrangement uses TRBV29-1 and TRBJ1-1; possibly TRBD1 for D (5 bases). Germline values: CDR1 SQVTM, CDR2 ANQGSEA. The CDR3 totals 13 residues. With 5 bases removed from V and 1 base from J, the gap between germline ends came to 11 bases. CDR3 amino acids: CSVSAGSNTEAFF. The CDR3 bases are TGCAGCGTTAGTGCAGGGTCGAACACTGAAGCTTTCTTT.

This clonotype was seen at least ten times. The chain has TRBV18 and TRBJ2-2, with D uncertain. In germline, CDR1 is KGHSH, CDR2 LQKENI. V shed 0 bases and J shed 1 base, with 9 bases lying between them. The CDR3 length is 16 residues. The CDR3, as DNA: TGTGCCAGCTCACCACCTGGTAGAGGGAACACCGGGGAGCTGTTTTTT. This codes for CASSPPGRGNTGELFF.

The sample holds many counts of this clonotype. This rearrangement joins TRBV19 to TRBJ2-7; no reliable D call. V lost 0 bases to trimming and J lost 1 base, with 7 bases between them. CDR1 and CDR2 (germline): LNHDA, SQIVND (reference sequence). The CDR3 length is 14 residues. The CDR3: CASSIDGSSYEQYF. CDR3 DNA: TGTGCCAGTAGTATAGATGGATCTTCCTACGAGCAGTACTTC.

This clonotype was seen ten or more times. The CDR3 DNA is TGTGCCAGCAGCTTAAACCCCGGAGTGGGTACTGAAGCTTTCTTT. Protein product: CASSLNPGVGTEAFF. The gene calls are TRBV7-3 and TRBJ1-1; D remains unclear. V gave up 1 base and J gave up 5 bases, with 14 bases separating them. The CDR3 runs 15 residues. Germline V gene sequence: CDR1 SGHTA, CDR2 FQGTGA.

This clonotype was detected many times. This rearrangement joins TRBV27 to TRBJ2-5; a possible D gene is TRBD1 (5 bases). Trimming cost V 2 bases and J 5 bases, with 12 bases left between them. The CDR3 has 14 amino acids. Germline-derived CDR1 and CDR2 are MNHEY and SMNVEV (reference sequence). CDR3 bases: TGTGCCAGCAGTTTAGCCGCAGGGTACGAGACCCAGTACTTC. Translated, it gives CASSLAAGYETQYF.

Ten or more counts support this clonotype. This chain uses TRBV2 with TRBJ2-5; D gene unclear. Germline V gives CDR1 SNHLY, CDR2 FYNNEI. CDR3 length: 13 residues. V was clipped by 8 bases and J by 3 bases, with 13 bases between them. The CDR3 nucleotides read TGTGCCAGCTCAAAAAACAGAGAAGAGACCCAGTACTTC. Translating it yields CASSKNREETQYF.

The rearrangement uses TRBV28 and TRBJ2-7; the match to TRBD2 covers 11 bases. This CDR3 is built from 14 residues. Germline assignment: CDR1 MDHEN and CDR2 SYDVKM. The junction had 6 bases not matched to a gene; V was cut back by 7 bases and J by 4 bases. The CDR3 coding sequence is TGTGCCAGCAAGCTTAGCGGGAGGGTTTACGAGCAGTACTTC. It is translated as CASKLSGRVYEQYF. Based on the CDR3 plus reference TRBV28 and TRBJ2-7, the full variable domain is DVKVTQSSRYLVKRTGEKVFLECVQDMDHENMFWYRQDPGLGLRLIYFSYDVKMKEKGDIPEGYSVSREKKERFSLILESASTNQTSMYLCASKLSGRVYEQYFGPGTRLTVT.

This clonotype was recorded a few times. This rearrangement joins TRBV28 to TRBJ1-5, with 8 positions matching TRBD1. The CDR3 totals 18 residues. V dropped 6 bases and J dropped 6; count of bases not matched to a gene: 19. Germline V gene lookup returns CDR1 MDHEN and CDR2 SYDVKM. CDR3 sequence reads: CASSSLSRDRTPGQPQHF. The CDR3 DNA sequence: TGTGCCAGCAGCTCCCTATCCCGGGACAGGACCCCAGGTCAGCCCCAGCATTTT.

The chain couples TRBV6-2 or TRBV6-3 to TRBJ2-7; TRBD2 matches 9 bases. CDR3 length: 15 residues. Unmatched junction bases numbered 8, after V lost 8 bases and J lost 0 bases. Germline CDR1 MNHEY, CDR2 SVGEGT. CDR3 sequence reads: CASLAGERSSYEQYF. CDR3 nucleotide sequence: TGTGCCAGCTTAGCGGGAGAGAGGAGCTCCTACGAGCAGTACTTC.